A single sample gave rise to the 4 T cell receptor beta chains below, sequenced in a study of blood T cells in healthy people across ages. PCR was performed a second time for about 7 to 12 cycles using a sample-barcoded 5' primer and a J-beta primer mix. TCRdb reprocessed the 5' RACE reads via MiXCR and lists one record per CDR3 protein. This repertoire shows about 930,000 distinct CDR3 sequences, approximately 32% found once; its top ten account for roughly 10%. This sample was also put to use in a study of T cells of mothers and their children.

The material sequenced was blood. The origin of the receptors is a woman in her 40s in good health.

V usage is TRBV30 and J usage is TRBJ2-7; no clear D. V gave up 3 bases and J gave up 0 bases, with 12 bases separating them. CDR1 and CDR2 from the germline V gene are GTSNPN and SVGIG (reference sequence). This CDR3 has 14 residues. The CDR3 loop reads CAWRQWQSSYEQYF. CDR3 in DNA: TGTGCCTGGAGGCAGTGGCAGAGCTCCTACGAGCAGTACTTC.

A few counts support this clonotype. V usage is TRBV20-1 and J usage is TRBJ2-1, with 11 bases aligning to TRBD2. The V gene's germline CDR1 is DFQATT and CDR2 SNEGSKA (reference sequence). After removal of 3 bases from V and 5 bases from J, the junction contained 9 bases not matched to a gene. This CDR3 has 16 residues. CDR3 sequence reads: CSARKGGTSGNNEQFF. The CDR3 DNA follows: TGCAGTGCTAGGAAGGGTGGGACTAGCGGTAACAATGAGCAGTTCTTC.

This sequence joins TRBV7-2 and TRBJ2-5, with TRBD2 as a possible D gene (5 bases). In germline, CDR1 is SGHTA, CDR2 FQGNSA. This CDR3 is 13 amino acids long. V was clipped by 5 bases and J by 9 bases, with 16 bases between them. CDR3 sequence reads: CASSHPLAEAQYF. The CDR3 DNA is TGTGCCAGCAGCCACCCATTGGCGGAGGCCCAGTACTTC.

The sample holds a few counts of this clonotype. The chain recombines TRBV3-1 with TRBJ2-6; D remains ambiguous. Germline values: CDR1 LGHDT, CDR2 YNNKEL (reference sequence). There are 17 residues in the CDR3. Trimming removed 1 base at V and 0 bases at J, with 10 bases between. This CDR3 reads CASSQGPTRSGANVLTF. CDR3 nucleotide sequence: TGTGCCAGCAGCCAAGGGCCCACACGCTCTGGGGCCAACGTCCTGACTTTC.